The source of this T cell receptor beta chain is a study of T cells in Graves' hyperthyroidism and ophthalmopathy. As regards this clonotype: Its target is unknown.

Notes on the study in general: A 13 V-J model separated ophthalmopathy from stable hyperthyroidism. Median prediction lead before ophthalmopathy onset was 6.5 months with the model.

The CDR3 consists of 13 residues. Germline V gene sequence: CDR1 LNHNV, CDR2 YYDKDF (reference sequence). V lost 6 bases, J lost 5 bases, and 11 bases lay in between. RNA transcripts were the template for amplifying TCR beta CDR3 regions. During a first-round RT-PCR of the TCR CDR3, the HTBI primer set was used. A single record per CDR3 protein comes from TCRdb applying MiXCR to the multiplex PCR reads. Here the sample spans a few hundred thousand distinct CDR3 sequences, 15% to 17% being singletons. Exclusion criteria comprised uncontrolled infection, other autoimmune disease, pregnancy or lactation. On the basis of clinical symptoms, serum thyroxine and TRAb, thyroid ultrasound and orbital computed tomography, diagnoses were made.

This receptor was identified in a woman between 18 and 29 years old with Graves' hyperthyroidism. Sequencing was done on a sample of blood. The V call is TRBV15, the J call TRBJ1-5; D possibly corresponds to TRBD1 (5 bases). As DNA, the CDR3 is TGTGCCACCAGTGGTGGAGGGGATCAGCCCCAGCATTTT. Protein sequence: CATSGGGDQPQHF.